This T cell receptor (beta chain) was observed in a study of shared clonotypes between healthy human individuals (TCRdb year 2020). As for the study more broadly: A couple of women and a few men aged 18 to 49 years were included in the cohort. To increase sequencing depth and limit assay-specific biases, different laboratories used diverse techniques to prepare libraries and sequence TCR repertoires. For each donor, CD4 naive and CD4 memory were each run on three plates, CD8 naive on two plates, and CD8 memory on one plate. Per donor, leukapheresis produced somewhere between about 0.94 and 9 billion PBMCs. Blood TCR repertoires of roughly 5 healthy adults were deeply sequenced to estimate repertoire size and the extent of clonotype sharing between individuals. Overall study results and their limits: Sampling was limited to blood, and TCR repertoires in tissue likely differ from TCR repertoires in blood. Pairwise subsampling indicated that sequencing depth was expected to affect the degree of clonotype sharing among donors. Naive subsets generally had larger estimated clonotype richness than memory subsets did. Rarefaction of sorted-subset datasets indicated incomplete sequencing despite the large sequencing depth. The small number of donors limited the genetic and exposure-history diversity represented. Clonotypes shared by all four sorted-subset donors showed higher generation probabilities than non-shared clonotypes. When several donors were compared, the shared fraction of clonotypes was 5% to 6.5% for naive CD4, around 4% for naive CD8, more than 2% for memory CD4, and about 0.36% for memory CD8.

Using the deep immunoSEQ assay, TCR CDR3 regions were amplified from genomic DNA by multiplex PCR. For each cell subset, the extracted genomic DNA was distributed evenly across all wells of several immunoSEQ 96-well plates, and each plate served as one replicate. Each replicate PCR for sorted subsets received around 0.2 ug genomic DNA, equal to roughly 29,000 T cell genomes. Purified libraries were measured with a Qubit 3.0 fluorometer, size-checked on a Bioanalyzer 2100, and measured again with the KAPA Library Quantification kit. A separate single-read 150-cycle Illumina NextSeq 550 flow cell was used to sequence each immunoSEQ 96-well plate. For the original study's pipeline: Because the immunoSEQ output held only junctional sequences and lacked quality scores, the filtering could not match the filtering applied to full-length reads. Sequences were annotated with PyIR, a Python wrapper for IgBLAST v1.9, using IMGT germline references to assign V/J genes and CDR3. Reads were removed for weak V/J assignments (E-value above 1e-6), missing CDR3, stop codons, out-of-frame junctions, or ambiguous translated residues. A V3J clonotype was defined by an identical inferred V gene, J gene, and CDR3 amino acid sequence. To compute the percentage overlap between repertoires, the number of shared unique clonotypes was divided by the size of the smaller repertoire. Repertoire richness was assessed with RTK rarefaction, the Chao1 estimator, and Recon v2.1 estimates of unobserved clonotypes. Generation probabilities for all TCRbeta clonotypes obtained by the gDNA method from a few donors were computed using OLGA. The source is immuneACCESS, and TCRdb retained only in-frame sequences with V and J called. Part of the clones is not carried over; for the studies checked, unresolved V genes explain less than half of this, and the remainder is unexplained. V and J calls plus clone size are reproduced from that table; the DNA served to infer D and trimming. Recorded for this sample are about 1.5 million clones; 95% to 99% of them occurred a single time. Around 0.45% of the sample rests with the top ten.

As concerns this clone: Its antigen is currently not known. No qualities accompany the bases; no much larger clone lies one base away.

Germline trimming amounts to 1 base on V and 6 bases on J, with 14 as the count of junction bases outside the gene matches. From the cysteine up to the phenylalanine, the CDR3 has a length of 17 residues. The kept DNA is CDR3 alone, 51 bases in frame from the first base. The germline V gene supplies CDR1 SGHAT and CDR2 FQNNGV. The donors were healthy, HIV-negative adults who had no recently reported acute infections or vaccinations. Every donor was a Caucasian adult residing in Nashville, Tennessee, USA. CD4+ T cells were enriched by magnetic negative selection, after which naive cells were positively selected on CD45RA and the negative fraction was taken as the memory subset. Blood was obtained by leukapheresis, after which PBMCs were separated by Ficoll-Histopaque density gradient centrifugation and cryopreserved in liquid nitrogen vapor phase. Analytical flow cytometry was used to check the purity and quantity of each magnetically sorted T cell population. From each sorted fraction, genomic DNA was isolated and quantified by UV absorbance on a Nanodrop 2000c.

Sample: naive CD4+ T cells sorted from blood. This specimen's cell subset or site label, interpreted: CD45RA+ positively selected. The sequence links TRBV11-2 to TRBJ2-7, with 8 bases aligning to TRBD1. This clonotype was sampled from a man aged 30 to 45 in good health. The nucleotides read TGTGCCAGCAGCTTAGGTTTTTCGGTACAGGGGGTCGGCGAGCAGTACTTC. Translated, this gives CASSLGFSVQGVGEQYF.